This T cell receptor (beta chain) was captured in a study of blood T cell repertoires in COVID-19. Study overall: The United States, Italy and Spain provided the acute and convalescent COVID-19 samples. PBMCs, B-cell-depleted T cells, or T cells provided the cDNA or gDNA that made up the material.

V lost 5 bases and J 6 bases, leaving 8 bases between the germline ends. Germline loops: CDR1 SGHVS, CDR2 FQNEAQ. There are 11 residues in the CDR3. As processed by the authors: Counts of nucleated cells, estimated from reference gene primer amplification, were obtained. TCRdb's copy holds only in-frame clones and misses some; the assay was immunoSEQ multiplex PCR. Clone size and V and J calls were adopted from that table, with D and trimming inferred from the DNA. The table shows about 480,000 clones, with approximately 90% occurring only once. The sequence came from a woman aged 25 to 45 with acute or convalescent COVID-19. The sample comprised peripheral blood. The chain employs TRBV7-8 and TRBJ2-7; D unclear. The CDR3: CASSPRFEQYF. Here the CDR3 DNA reads TGTGCCAGCAGCCCCCGGTTCGAGCAGTACTTC.